The 10 T cell receptor beta chains reported below all come from one sample, sequenced in a study of long-term antiretroviral therapy in people with HIV. Survey-level immunoSEQ v3.0 assays were run. TCRdb keeps only in-frame clones here, not all; method: immunoSEQ multiplex PCR. The sample carries roughly 40,000 clones, 70% to 90% recorded once. This material consisted of unsorted PBMCs, taken 1.2 years after starting antiretroviral therapy. Every receptor here comes from a woman in her forties or fifties with HIV.

The chain employs TRBV6-4 and TRBJ2-5; 7 bases fit TRBD1. Germline V gene lookup returns CDR1 MRHNA and CDR2 SNTAGT. V shed 6 bases and J 4 bases; nucleotides not matched to a gene: 14. The CDR3 runs 16 residues. CDR3 nucleotides: TGTGCCAGCAGGACCCATTACAGGGGCCGGGGAGAGACCCAGTACTTC. This sequence encodes CASRTHYRGRGETQYF.

Only one count was recorded for this clone. This chain connects TRBV9 to TRBJ1-1; D call uncertain. V shed 1 base and J shed 0 bases, with 7 bases lying between them. Germline V gives CDR1 SGDLS, CDR2 YYNGEE. The CDR3 is 14 residues long. The CDR3: CASSVTPMNTEAFF. CDR3 bases: TGTGCCAGCAGCGTAACCCCGATGAACACTGAAGCTTTCTTT.

This clone turned up a few times. The genes are TRBV19 and TRBJ1-2, with unresolved D. The CDR3 is 12 amino acids. V lost 7 bases and J 4 bases, leaving 10 bases between the germline ends. The germline gives CDR1 LNHDA, CDR2 SQIVND (reference sequence). CDR3 sequence: CASTRDGYGYTF. The CDR3 bases are TGTGCCAGTACCCGGGATGGCTATGGCTACACCTTC.

V is TRBV25-1 and J is TRBJ1-1; no firm D call. V lost 2 bases, J lost 1 base, and 8 bases lay in between. This CDR3 region has 14 residues. The germline gives CDR1 MGHDK, CDR2 SYGVNS. The CDR3 reads CASSEVGENTEAFF. CDR3 bases: TGTGCCAGCAGTGAAGTCGGGGAGAACACTGAAGCTTTCTTT.

This rearrangement joins TRBV5-4 to TRBJ1-2; D perhaps matches TRBD1 (5 bases). The V gene's germline CDR1 is SGHNT and CDR2 YYREEE (reference sequence). The CDR3 is 14 residues long. Trimming left V 4 bases short and J 4 bases short, with 14 bases between. The DNA for the CDR3 is TGTGCCAGCAGCAGGGAGGGACTAAGCTATGGCTACACCTTC. Translating it yields CASSREGLSYGYTF.

This rearrangement joins TRBV25-1 to TRBJ1-1; D perhaps matches TRBD1 (5 bases). Germline assignment: CDR1 MGHDK and CDR2 SYGVNS. Trimming stripped 5 bases from V and 5 bases from J, with 9 bases between. CDR3 length: 12 residues. Here the CDR3 reads CASSRGQTEAFF. As DNA, the CDR3 is TGTGCCAGCAGTAGGGGTCAGACTGAAGCTTTCTTT.

The gene calls are TRBV7-2 and TRBJ1-6; D may be TRBD1 (6 bases). The CDR3 runs to 15 residues. Deletions cut 1 base from V and 10 bases from J, with 14 bases between. Per germline, CDR1 SGHTA and CDR2 FQGNSA. The CDR3 reads CASSLGGGAGSPLHF. DNA for the CDR3: TGTGCCAGCAGCTTAGGTGGGGGGGCAGGGTCACCCCTCCACTTT. Variable domain in full (rest from reference TRBV7-2 and TRBJ1-6): GAGVSQSPSNKVTEKGKDVELRCDPISGHTALYWYRQSLGQGLEFLIYFQGNSAPDKSGLPSDRFSAERTGGSVSTLTIQRTQQEDSAVYLCASSLGGGAGSPLHFGNGTRLTVT.

The chain recombines TRBV19 with TRBJ2-2; 8 bases match TRBD2. The CDR3 runs to 15 residues. After removal of 5 bases from V and 1 base from J, the junction contained 3 bases not matched to a gene. Germline V CDR1 and CDR2: LNHDA, SQIVND (reference sequence). This chain's CDR3 is CASSFRGGNTGELFF. The CDR3 region has the DNA TGTGCCAGTAGTTTCCGGGGGGGGAACACCGGGGAGCTGTTTTTT.

The chain recombines TRBV5-6 with TRBJ2-7; D could derive from TRBD1 or TRBD2 (5 bases each). The CDR3 spans 14 residues. The V and J ends lost 7 bases and 2 bases respectively, with 16 bases between them. The germline CDR1 and CDR2 sequences are SGHDT and YYEEEE. The CDR3 here is CASRSRDGTYEQYF. DNA of the CDR3: TGTGCCAGCCGAAGCCGGGACGGAACCTACGAGCAGTACTTC.

As DNA, the CDR3 is TGTGCCAGCAGCGAGTCGGCGGGGCGCACAGATACGCAGTATTTT. It specifies CASSESAGRTDTQYF. V usage is TRBV9 and J usage is TRBJ2-3; D is perhaps TRBD2 (6 bases). The CDR3 totals 15 residues. The V end was cut by 3 bases, the J end by 1 base, with 12 bases between. Germline assignment: CDR1 SGDLS and CDR2 YYNGEE.